The rows below give T cell receptor beta chains drawn from one sample of a study of blood T cells in healthy people across ages. TCRdb reprocessed the 5' RACE reads with MiXCR, giving one entry per CDR3 protein. The table shows some 1.5 million distinct CDR3 sequences, with 28% occurring only once. The material sequenced was blood. These receptors were taken from a woman aged 30 to 39 in good health. Each CDR3 is given without its conserved first and last residue. A D gene is named only where the DNA matches it firmly.

>TRBJ2-5|TRBV20-1|-
SAPGRTLGETQY
>TRBJ2-3|TRBV7-2|-
ASSLVGSSSTDTQY
>TRBJ2-1|TRBV12-3/TRBV12-4|-
ASKLVTNHNEQF
>TRBJ2-7|TRBV7-9|-
ASSLVVHREQY
>TRBJ2-3|TRBV27|TRBD1
ASLRDRGADTQY
>TRBJ2-3|TRBV5-1|TRBD2
ASSWSGDTDTQY
>TRBJ2-2|TRBV18|-
ASSPPLAQNTGELF
>TRBJ2-6|TRBV6-4|TRBD2
ASAPGGSGANVLT
>TRBJ2-5|TRBV27|-
ATHTAKGVREETQY
>TRBJ2-3|TRBV20-1|-
SASLKGLGGAQY
>TRBJ2-7|TRBV5-6|-
ASGRVEHHEQY
>TRBJ2-1|TRBV7-9|TRBD2
ASSLESGGWDEQF
>TRBJ2-1|TRBV29-1|TRBD2
SGRDTGTSGSHNEQF
>TRBJ1-1|TRBV5-1|TRBD1
ASSKGTGGLNVEAF
>TRBJ1-2|TRBV3-1|-
ASSQAWSSYGYT
>TRBJ1-2|TRBV6-1|TRBD1
VSTGGEYGYT
>TRBJ2-7|TRBV7-6|-
ASSLGPGGPGEQY
>TRBJ1-4|TRBV2|TRBD1
ASSTTGTANEKLF
>TRBJ2-1|TRBV6-6|-
ASSYIQGEQF
>TRBJ2-5|TRBV7-2|-
ASSFSARETQY
>TRBJ2-5|TRBV7-6|-
ASRGGGDGETQY
>TRBJ2-1|TRBV29-1|-
SVGIPNEQF
>TRBJ2-3|TRBV11-3|-
ASSRISSGAGTDTQY
>TRBJ2-7|TRBV28|TRBD1
ASSPPGQGNEQY
>TRBJ2-1|TRBV7-3|-
ASSLDPRGYNEQF
>TRBJ2-4|TRBV5-6|-
ASSSDTRGYIQY
>TRBJ2-6|TRBV7-9|TRBD1
TSSSTLQGAAGANVLT
>TRBJ2-1|TRBV28|-
ASKTGTRGHEQF
>TRBJ1-4|TRBV29-1|TRBD1
SAAADRGQEKLF
>TRBJ2-1|TRBV9|-
ASSVGDRGADYEQF
>TRBJ1-2|TRBV5-1|-
ASSLTPQALSNYGYT
>TRBJ2-1|TRBV7-2|TRBD2
ASSLGLVAGGNEQF
>TRBJ2-5|TRBV18|TRBD2
ASGRGRLQETQY
>TRBJ2-3|TRBV28|TRBD2
ASSLAGLAGEQY
>TRBJ1-6|TRBV12-3/TRBV12-4|TRBD1
ASSSRTGGNSPLH
>TRBJ2-1|TRBV24-1|TRBD1
ATGGQGDYNEQF
>TRBJ2-6|TRBV3-1|-
ASSQSDSSGANVLT
>TRBJ2-7|TRBV20-1|-
SARDTGTGSYEQY
>TRBJ1-2|TRBV20-1|TRBD1
SVARTGLRGYGYT
>TRBJ2-1|TRBV20-1|-
SGNRLSYNEQF
>TRBJ1-4|TRBV5-1|-
ASSLRGPGEKLF
>TRBJ1-1|TRBV4-3|-
ASSQVAGNTEAF
>TRBJ2-5|TRBV24-1|-
ATPTLVPETQY
>TRBJ1-5|TRBV7-8|-
ASSSQQGGASQPQH
>-|TRBV3-1|-
ASSQDSEKQF
>TRBJ1-4|TRBV5-1|-
ASSLAPGNEKLF
>TRBJ2-3|TRBV25-1|-
ASSTGRLPQY
>TRBJ2-7|TRBV20-1|-
SAREPTRTAYEQY
>TRBJ2-7|TRBV7-2|-
ASILSDEQY
>TRBJ1-2|TRBV29-1|TRBD1
SVAGTVSIGYT
>TRBJ2-1|TRBV7-2|-
ASSRPPLKGQF
>TRBJ2-3|TRBV20-1|TRBD1
SAREGATDTQY
>TRBJ2-7|TRBV7-8|-
ASSLESSGFISSYEQY
>TRBJ2-7|TRBV30|-
AWTDVYEQY
>TRBJ2-1|TRBV5-1|-
ASSLRDPENEQF
>TRBJ2-2|TRBV10-1|TRBD1
ASSGDREANTGELF
>TRBJ2-4|TRBV11-2|-
ASSSGAGIRDIQY
>TRBJ2-5|TRBV20-1|TRBD2
SGKRGQETQY
>TRBJ2-7|TRBV11-2|TRBD2
ASSRLGRDGEQY